This is a list of T cell receptor beta chains from one sample in a study of regulatory T cells in long-lasting Graves disease. TCRdb independently ran MiXCR on the multiplex PCR reads; one entry per CDR3 protein. The data contain 560,000 or so distinct CDR3 sequences, more than 15% of them singletons. This same sample was also part of a study on T cells in Graves' hyperthyroidism and ophthalmopathy.

The source was peripheral blood mononuclear cells (PBMCs), collected at new diagnosis, from a patient treated with antithyroid drugs. These TCRs come from a man between 18 and 29 years old with Graves disease. The CDR3 runs from the conserved cysteine through the conserved F or W.

v_call | cdr3_aa
TRBV6-2/TRBV6-3 | CASSYFGGTDTQYF
TRBV7-9 | CASSAVLGQAGDTIYF
TRBV2 | CASSVQGYEQYF
TRBV5-1 | CASSLGQGYYEQYF
TRBV7-9 | CASSLVLAESTDTQYF
TRBV6-2/TRBV6-3 | CASSYYWPADTGELFF
TRBV6-1 | CASSPSGSGTGELFF
TRBV3-1 | CASSQGLALYNEQFF
TRBV20-1 | CSADDLRLLAVYNEQFF
TRBV2 | CASIRAFSGNTIYF
TRBV20-1 | CSATTQGTDTQYF
TRBV20-1 | CSANPMGWDTDTQYF
TRBV30 | CAWRGSSNQPQHF
TRBV12-5 | CASGFSGSDTGELFF
TRBV3-1 | CASSQGGVFTEAFF
TRBV6-1 | CASTTGTSGNVAYNEQFF
TRBV5-1 | CAAGGAGELFF
TRBV19 | CASRTDFYGYTF
TRBV28 | CASRPPSGLGEQYF
TRBV20-1 | CSASGQQETQYF
TRBV7-9 | CASSRTADLTGGRGDEQYF
TRBV5-1 | CASSSRGLAAYNEQFF